Sequencing of this T cell receptor (beta chain) was carried out in a study of CD8 T cells in ankylosing spondylitis. Study results and caveats: A motif in TCR beta, a set of roughly 8 highly homologous variants, appeared characteristic of ankylosing spondylitis blood. Matched ankylosing spondylitis synovial fluid reportedly contained a significantly enriched population of disease-linked clones.

Germline values: CDR1 SGDLS, CDR2 YYNGEE. The ends were cut back, 4 bases at V and 0 bases at J, with 14 bases in the middle. This CDR3 is built from 15 residues. This clonotype was detected many times. Its antigen is currently unknown. Generation of TCR beta libraries employed quantitative 5'-RACE incorporating molecular barcodes. TCRdb re-called the 5' RACE reads through MiXCR, storing one row per CDR3 protein. This sample has hundreds of thousands of distinct CDR3 sequences, with about 26% found just once. J is TRBJ2-7 and V is TRBV9; either TRBD1 or TRBD2 may supply D (5 bases each). The sample was blood, either unsorted or a sorted T cell fraction (not recorded which). The receptor's source is a male donor with ankylosing spondylitis or in good health (not recorded which). The CDR3 region is CASSTEGPFSYEQYF. In DNA form, the CDR3 reads TGTGCCAGCAGCACCGAGGGACCCTTCTCCTACGAGCAGTACTTC.